The 20 T cell receptor beta chains below all came from one sample that was sequenced in a study of vaccination effects on CD4 cells after COVID-19. Their recognized antigens are unknown. Cultured cells yielded isolated CD4+ T cells after about ten days. Data came from immunoSEQ multiplex PCR; TCRdb stores just in-frame clones and leaves some out. The table shows about 74,000 clones, with roughly four fifths occurring only once. Specimen: CD4+ T cells from PBMCs cultured without peptide, collected before COVID-19 vaccination. The receptors shown here come from a human donor who received a COVID-19 vaccine.

This clone has a handful of counts. The genes are TRBV7-3 and TRBJ2-2; D unclear. This CDR3 contains 15 residues. Trimming cost V 2 bases and J 1 base, with 8 bases left between them. Germline assignment: CDR1 SGHTA and CDR2 FQGTGA. This CDR3 is CASSLLHVNTGELFF. The CDR3 DNA is TGTGCCAGCAGCTTACTGCACGTGAACACCGGGGAGCTGTTTTTT.

V usage is TRBV2 and J usage is TRBJ1-2, with 9 bases lining up with TRBD1. This CDR3 has 15 residues. CDR1 and CDR2 (germline): SNHLY, FYNNEI. Trimming took 5 bases from V and 7 from J; bases not matched to a gene: 11. The CDR3: CASSPTRTGGGGYTF. CDR3 in DNA: TGTGCCAGCAGTCCAACTAGAACAGGGGGCGGTGGCTACACCTTC.

The chain links TRBV18 to TRBJ2-5; the match to TRBD2 covers 7 bases. Per the germline V gene, CDR1 is KGHSH and CDR2 is LQKENI. J lost 5 bases, V lost 3 bases, and 6 bases had no gene match. This CDR3 has 14 residues. As DNA, the CDR3 is TGTGCCAGCTCACCGAGCGGGGAGGCGGAGACCCAGTACTTC. This encodes CASSPSGEAETQYF.

This clone has a single count. This sequence joins TRBV19 and TRBJ2-6; TRBD1 matches at 9 bases. The germline CDR1 and CDR2 sequences are LNHDA and SQIVND (reference sequence). The CDR3 sequence is 15 residues long. The trim removed 8 bases at V and 3 bases at J, leaving 5 bases unmatched. This CDR3 is CASGDRALGANVLTF. The CDR3 nucleotides read TGTGCCAGTGGGGACAGGGCGCTTGGGGCCAACGTCCTGACTTTC.

The genes are TRBV19 and TRBJ2-5; a possible D gene is TRBD2 (7 bases). This CDR3 comprises 15 residues. Per the germline V gene, CDR1 is LNHDA and CDR2 is SQIVND (reference sequence). V shed 4 bases and J shed 1 base, with 13 bases lying between them. CDR3 sequence (DNA): TGTGCCAGTAGTACGTCGAGGGGGGGCCAAGAGACCCAGTACTTC. Translating it yields CASSTSRGGQETQYF.

The gene calls are TRBV2 and TRBJ2-2; the match to TRBD2 covers 9 bases. J was trimmed by 3 bases and V by 1 base; bases with no gene match: 9. The germline V gene has CDR1 SNHLY and CDR2 FYNNEI. This CDR3 is 18 amino acids long. CDR3 protein: CASSEERSLAGHTGELFF. DNA of the CDR3: TGTGCCAGCAGTGAAGAAAGATCGCTAGCGGGGCACACCGGGGAGCTGTTTTTT.

V usage is TRBV7-8 and J usage is TRBJ2-3, with D uncertain. CDR1 is SGHVS and CDR2 is FQNEAQ in the germline V gene. Trimming shortened V by 0 bases and J by 4 bases, and 8 bases separated the two germline ends. This CDR3 is 14 amino acids long. The CDR3 coding sequence is TGTGCCAGCAGCTTAGCCCCAGCCGCAGATACGCAGTATTTT. Protein product: CASSLAPAADTQYF.

The V call is TRBV4-1, the J call TRBJ2-7; 7 bases align to TRBD2. The trim removed 8 bases at V and 6 bases at J, leaving 10 bases unmatched. The CDR3 sequence is 13 residues long. Germline V gene lookup returns CDR1 MGHRA and CDR2 YSYEKL. For the CDR3, the DNA is TGCGCCAGCTGGGGGGGACTTAGCGGCGAGCAGTACGTC. It yields the protein CASWGGLSGEQYV.

This chain links TRBV30 with TRBJ2-4; D remains unclear. This CDR3 is built from 15 residues. Trimming took 3 bases from V and 1 from J, leaving 13 bases between them. Germline V gene sequence: CDR1 GTSNPN, CDR2 SVGIG (reference sequence). The CDR3 loop is CAWSQTPGAKNIQYF. The CDR3 coding sequence is TGTGCCTGGAGCCAGACCCCCGGGGCCAAAAACATTCAGTACTTC. Full variable domain (missing parts from reference TRBV30 and TRBJ2-4): SQTIHQWPATLVQPVGSPLSLECTVEGTSNPNLYWYRQAAGRGLQLLFYSVGIGQISSEVPQNLSASRPQDRQFILSSKKLLLSDSGFYLCAWSQTPGAKNIQYFGAGTRLSVL.

This chain uses TRBV7-3 with TRBJ2-1; D could derive from TRBD1 or TRBD2 (5 bases each). This CDR3 comprises 16 residues. Germline V CDR1 and CDR2: SGHTA, FQGTGA. The V end was cut by 5 bases, the J end by 0 bases, with 14 bases between. The CDR3 DNA is TGTGCCAGCAGCATTTCGAGGGGTAGCTCCTACAATGAGCAGTTCTTC. Amino acid sequence: CASSISRGSSYNEQFF. Supplemented by reference TRBV7-3 and TRBJ2-1, the full variable domain reads GAGVSQTPSNKVTEKGKYVELRCDPISGHTALYWYRQSLGQGPEFLIYFQGTGAADDSGLPNDRFFAVRPEGSVSTLKIQRTERGDSAVYLCASSISRGSSYNEQFFGPGTRLTVL.

The V call is TRBV19, the J call TRBJ1-5; D gene ambiguous. This CDR3 has 15 residues. CDR1 is LNHDA, CDR2 SQIVND, per germline (reference sequence). V was clipped by 7 bases and J by 1 base, with 14 bases between them. CDR3 DNA: TGTGCCAGTACTCCGGGCCCTGGGAGCAATCAGCCCCAGCATTTT. Amino acid sequence: CASTPGPGSNQPQHF.

The chain uses TRBV9 and TRBJ2-3; 13 nucleotides match TRBD2. V lost 4 bases and J lost 0; bases outside the gene matches: 2. CDR3 length: 16 amino acids. The V gene's germline CDR1 is SGDLS and CDR2 YYNGEE. CDR3 nucleotide sequence: TGTGCCAGCAGCTCGGGACTAGCGGGGAGCACAGATACGCAGTATTTT. Its translation: CASSSGLAGSTDTQYF.

Concerning this clone itself: The same CDR3 can be traced to other DNA sequences in this sample. The chain carries TRBV12-3 or TRBV12-4 and TRBJ2-5; either TRBD1 or TRBD2 may supply D (5 bases each). The V end was cut by 3 bases, the J end by 5 bases, with 10 bases between. The CDR3 sequence is 13 residues long. CDR3 residues: CASSLRGPETQYF. The CDR3 bases are TGTGCCAGCAGTTTGAGGGGTCCGGAGACCCAGTACTTC.

The J gene is TRBJ1-3, the V gene TRBV6-5; 8 bases agree with TRBD1. Germline values: CDR1 MNHEY, CDR2 SVGAGI. V lost 7 bases, J lost 2 bases, and 7 bases stayed unmatched. The CDR3 length is 15 residues. DNA for the CDR3: TGTGCCAGCAACGACAGGGGTTCGGCTGGAAACACCATATATTTT. Translation: CASNDRGSAGNTIYF.

The J gene is TRBJ2-7, the V gene TRBV6-1; D is possibly TRBD1 (5 bases). The CDR3 runs 15 residues. Germline CDR1 is MNHNS and CDR2 is SASEGT. V lost 3 bases and J 3 bases, leaving 15 bases between the germline ends. The DNA of the CDR3 is TGTGCCAGCAGTGAGTTTGCCACAGGCCTCTACGAGCAGTACGTC. Encoded protein: CASSEFATGLYEQYV.

The chain recombines TRBV10-3 with TRBJ2-1, with TRBD2 as a possible D gene (6 bases). There are 15 residues in the CDR3. V gave up 4 bases and J gave up 3 bases, with 13 bases separating them. Germline V gene data show CDR1 as ENHRY and CDR2 as SYGVKD. The CDR3 DNA follows: TGTGCCATCAGTGGCTTACTAGCTGACTACAATGAGCAGTTCTTC. As protein: CAISGLLADYNEQFF.

This clone occurred a few times. This chain joins TRBV5-4 and TRBJ1-3; no reliable D call. Germline CDR1 reads SGHNT; CDR2 reads YYREEE (reference sequence). V was clipped by 1 base and J by 1 base, with 9 bases between them. CDR3 length equals 15 residues. The CDR3 DNA is TGTGCCAGCAGCTTGAGGGCAGAGTCTGGAAACACCATATATTTT. Protein product: CASSLRAESGNTIYF.

The chain combines TRBV28 with TRBJ1-2; perhaps TRBD1 as D (5 bases). The CDR3 loop spans 15 amino acids. CDR1 and CDR2 (germline): MDHEN, SYDVKM. Trimming left V 1 base short and J 4 bases short, with 13 bases between. CDR3 coding DNA: TGTGCCAGCAGTTTATACGGGGGGGTGGGCTATGGCTACACCTTC. The encoded protein is CASSLYGGVGYGYTF.

The chain employs TRBV10-3 and TRBJ2-3; no clear D gene. The length of the CDR3 is 12 residues. Trimming took 8 bases from V and 2 from J, leaving 8 bases between them. CDR1 and CDR2 (germline): ENHRY, SYGVKD. The CDR3 region has the DNA TGTGCCATCGCTCGGTACACAGATACGCAGTATTTT. Amino acid sequence: CAIARYTDTQYF.

The genes are TRBV5-1 and TRBJ2-3; 9 nucleotides agree with TRBD2. V gave up 3 bases and J gave up 2 bases; unmatched junction bases: 4. The CDR3 consists of 15 residues. Germline CDR1 and CDR2: SGHRS and YFSETQ. The CDR3 spells CASSSSGGPTDTQYF. Written as DNA, the CDR3 is TGCGCCAGCAGCTCGAGCGGGGGGCCCACAGATACGCAGTATTTT.